This T cell receptor beta chain appears in the sequencing data of a study of T cells in Graves' hyperthyroidism and ophthalmopathy. Overall study results and limits: A model of 13 V-J features distinguished ophthalmopathy from stable hyperthyroidism.

Points on this clonotype: What it binds is not known.

Graves' hyperthyroidism without ophthalmopathy progression within 18 months was termed stable. Patients between 18 and 65 years old had hyperthyroidism, newly diagnosed and lasting under 2 months. Orbital computed tomography and thyroid ultrasound, together with serum TRAb and thyroxine and clinical symptoms, were used for diagnoses. V was clipped by 4 bases and J by 2 bases; unmatched bases: 4. Germline lookup yields CDR1 SGHDT and CDR2 YYEEEE. The CDR3 extends over 16 amino acids. RNA transcripts gave rise to amplified TCR beta CDR3 regions. Initially, a first-round RT-PCR of the TCR CDR3 employed the HTBI primer set. In TCRdb, the multiplex PCR reads were re-called with MiXCR into one record per CDR3 protein. The sample has about 360,000 distinct CDR3 sequences, about 13% seen once; the top ten hold around a tenth.

The chain is built from TRBV5-6 and TRBJ2-3, with 13 bases aligning to TRBD2. The clonotype originates from a woman aged 18-29 years with Graves' hyperthyroidism. The material sequenced was blood. The CDR3 bases are TGTGCCAGCAGCCGGGGACTAGCGGGACCCACAGATACGCAGTATTTT. As protein: CASSRGLAGPTDTQYF.